This T cell receptor (beta chain) is drawn from a study of T cell responses to AZD1222 COVID-19 vaccine. About the research overall: Second doses were pooled across both intervals (about 4 or about 12 weeks).

Notes on this clone: Its antigen is not identified.

Between the trimmed V and J ends, which lost 3 bases and 4 bases, there was a span of 10 bases. CDR3 size: 14 residues. The V gene's germline CDR1 is SGHDN and CDR2 FVKESK. Clones were read by immunoSEQ multiplex PCR, and TCRdb kept only the in-frame ones, dropping some. The sample contains 90,000 to 130,000 clones, 81% of which appear only once. The study, taken as a whole, reports: Spike-specific TCR breadth and depth both grew after two AZD1222 doses. Donors in the cohort were predominantly white British and more often female, and clonal diversity was possibly underestimated. Recipients of AZD1222 seropositive at baseline numbered only 6 or 7.

The sample consisted of peripheral blood, taken on day 0 of AZD1222 vaccination. The receptor was isolated from an adult in good health. This sequence joins TRBV14 and TRBJ1-3; a possible D gene is TRBD1 (5 bases). The CDR3 reads CASSHRGQGNTIYF. The CDR3, as DNA: TGTGCCAGCAGCCATCGGGGCCAAGGAAACACCATATATTTT.